This T cell receptor beta chain was documented in a study of blood T cell repertoires in COVID-19. Study information: Spain, Italy and the United States supplied samples that represented acute and convalescent COVID-19. T cells, B-cell-depleted T cells, or PBMCs provided the cDNA or gDNA that served as material.

Trimming removed 1 base from V and 4 bases from J, with 8 bases in between. Per germline, CDR1 MGHDK and CDR2 SYGVNS. This CDR3 contains 13 residues. This clone was seen a few times. Original processing methods: Reference gene primer amplification gave estimated nucleated cell counts. Only in-frame clones appear in the TCRdb table, and some are missing; sequencing was by immunoSEQ multiplex PCR. That table is the source of V, J and clone size, and D and trimming were worked out from the DNA. The sample carries about 250,000 clones, approximately 80% recorded once. The sequenced sample consisted of peripheral blood. The rearrangement uses TRBV25-1 and TRBJ2-7; D may be TRBD1 (6 bases). This sequence was found in an elderly man with acute or convalescent COVID-19. In DNA, the CDR3 is TGTGCCAGCAGTGAATTAGGACAGTACGAGCAGTACTTC. Encoded protein: CASSELGQYEQYF.